These 17 T cell receptor beta chains were sequenced from one sample in a study of blood T cell repertoires in COVID-19. Produced via immunoSEQ multiplex PCR; TCRdb's table is partial and in-frame only. The repertoire consists of around 130,000 clones, with under 85% occurring once and the leading ten covering 8% to 10%. Sequenced sample: peripheral blood. The receptor source for this set is a man aged 35 to 55 with active or convalescent COVID-19.

V gene TRBV29-1 combines with J gene TRBJ2-1; possible D gene TRBD2, 6 bases. The germline CDR1 and CDR2 sequences are SQVTM and ANQGSEA. The length of the CDR3 is 15 residues. V shed 8 bases and J shed 9 bases, with 26 bases lying between them. In DNA, the CDR3 is TGCAGCACAATATACAGGATCACGCGGGATTCTGAGCAGTTCTTC. Its translation is CSTIYRITRDSEQFF.

The chain uses TRBV7-3 and TRBJ2-3; 7 nucleotides align to TRBD2. The CDR3 has 14 residues. CDR1 is SGHTA, CDR2 FQGTGA, per germline. V gave up 5 bases and J gave up 4 bases; unmatched junction bases: 6. The CDR3 sequence is CASSPSAGADTQYF. The CDR3 DNA reads as TGTGCCAGCAGCCCCTCCGCGGGGGCAGATACGCAGTATTTT.

This clone came up once. The chain links TRBV18 to TRBJ2-5, with 8 bases fitting TRBD2. Trimming took 4 bases from V and 3 from J; bases not matched to a gene: 1. The V gene's germline CDR1 is KGHSH and CDR2 LQKENI. This CDR3 has 13 amino acids. The CDR3 DNA reads TGTGCCAGCTCACAACTAGCGGAAGAGACCCAGTACTTC. Translated: CASSQLAEETQYF.

CDR3 protein: CASSTPGRKEQYF. Written as DNA, the CDR3 is TGTGCCAGCAGCACACCGGGGAGGAAGGAGCAGTACTTC. The chain employs TRBV9 and TRBJ2-7, with a tentative D call TRBD2 (6 bases). Trimming stripped 4 bases from V and 7 bases from J, with 15 bases between. This CDR3 comprises 13 residues. Germline V lookup: CDR1 SGDLS, CDR2 YYNGEE. The full variable domain, with the rest looked up from reference TRBV9 and TRBJ2-7, is DSGVTQTPKHLITATGQRVTLRCSPRSGDLSVYWYQQSLDQGLQFLIQYYNGEERAKGNILERFSAQQFPDLHSELNLSSLELGDSALYFCASSTPGRKEQYFGPGTRLTVT.

The chain recombines TRBV18 with TRBJ2-1; no clear D. The germline V and J ends were trimmed by 0 bases and 5 bases, with 2 bases remaining between them. Germline values: CDR1 KGHSH, CDR2 LQKENI. The CDR3 covers 12 residues. In DNA form, the CDR3 reads TGTGCCAGCTCACCACCCGACAATGAGCAGTTCTTC. This sequence encodes CASSPPDNEQFF.

This clone occurred once. The chain uses TRBV30 and TRBJ1-4, with 7 nucleotides matching TRBD1. V lost 1 base and J lost 10; bases outside the gene matches: 9. The CDR3 spans 14 residues. Germline CDR1 and CDR2: GTSNPN and SVGIG (reference sequence). This CDR3 is CAWSGQGRLGKLFF. In nucleotides, the CDR3 is TGTGCCTGGAGTGGACAGGGTCGCTTGGGAAAACTGTTTTTT. Full variable domain (outside the CDR3, taken from reference TRBV30 and TRBJ1-4): SQTIHQWPATLVQPVGSPLSLECTVEGTSNPNLYWYRQAAGRGLQLLFYSVGIGQISSEVPQNLSASRPQDRQFILSSKKLLLSDSGFYLCAWSGQGRLGKLFFGSGTQLSVL.

The genes are TRBV24-1 and TRBJ2-3, with 7 positions matching TRBD2. The CDR3 sequence is 18 residues long. J was trimmed by 3 bases and V by 3 bases; bases with no gene match: 14. In germline, CDR1 is KGHDR, CDR2 SFDVKD. The DNA of the CDR3 is TGTGCCACCAGTGATCCGGGACCTTCGGTGGGAGGGACAGATACGCAGTATTTT. It is translated as CATSDPGPSVGGTDTQYF.

The gene calls are TRBV30 and TRBJ1-6; 7 bases map to TRBD1. J gave up 5 bases and V 2 bases, and 3 bases lay outside the gene matches. Germline CDR1 reads GTSNPN; CDR2 reads SVGIG (reference sequence). This CDR3 is built from 14 residues. The CDR3 loop reads CAWSRGLNNSPLHF. In DNA form, the CDR3 reads TGTGCCTGGAGTAGGGGGCTGAATAATTCACCCCTCCACTTT.

The V and J genes are TRBV11-2 and TRBJ1-6; D remains ambiguous. The CDR3 runs 15 residues. Germline CDR1 is SGHAT and CDR2 is FQNNGV. The V gene lost 5 bases and the J gene lost 5 bases, with 13 bases spanning the gap. CDR3 loop: CASSLGRTDNSPLHF. The CDR3 DNA follows: TGTGCCAGCAGCCTTGGGAGGACCGATAATTCACCCCTCCACTTT.

This clone has just one count. The chain uses TRBV5-1 and TRBJ2-7, with 7 bases identical to TRBD1. From germline, CDR1 is SGHRS and CDR2 YFSETQ. The V gene end was trimmed by 0 bases and the J gene end by 5 bases; junction bases not matched to a gene: 5. There are 14 residues in the CDR3. The CDR3: CASSLGDRRDEQYF. In DNA, the CDR3 is TGCGCCAGCAGCTTGGGGGACAGACGCGACGAGCAGTACTTC.

The chain recombines TRBV10-1 with TRBJ1-4; 10 bases agree with TRBD1. Germline V gene sequence: CDR1 WNHNN, CDR2 SYGVQD (reference sequence). J lost 8 bases, V lost 2 bases, and 2 bases had no gene match. The CDR3 contains 14 residues. CDR3 nucleotides: TGCGCCAGCAGTGAGGACAGGGGGCAAGAAAAACTGTTTTTT. It is translated as CASSEDRGQEKLFF.

This clone has only one observation. This chain uses TRBV25-1 with TRBJ2-7; 12 bases agree with TRBD2. After removal of 3 bases from V and 4 bases from J, the junction contained 1 base not matched to a gene. The CDR3 has 14 residues. CDR1 and CDR2 (germline): MGHDK, SYGVNS. The CDR3 is CASSDGLAGYEQYF. In nucleotides, the CDR3 is TGTGCCAGCAGTGATGGACTAGCGGGGTACGAGCAGTACTTC.

This clone was detected a few times. CDR3 residues: CASSLRQGRDIPANTGELFF. For the CDR3, the DNA is TGCGCCAGCAGCCTTCGGCAGGGGAGGGATATTCCCGCGAACACCGGGGAGCTGTTTTTT. The chain recombines TRBV4-1 with TRBJ2-2, with a possible D match to TRBD2 (7 bases). V was trimmed by 4 bases and J by 0 bases, leaving 24 bases between them. Per germline, CDR1 MGHRA and CDR2 YSYEKL. The CDR3 is 20 residues long.

V is TRBV4-2 and J is TRBJ1-1, with D perhaps matching TRBD1 (6 bases). Germline loops: CDR1 LGHNA, CDR2 YNFKEQ. Trimming took 0 bases from V and 0 from J, leaving 11 bases between them. The CDR3 sequence is 16 residues long. In DNA, the CDR3 is TGTGCCAGCAGCCAAGAATCAGGGGTTATGAACACTGAAGCTTTCTTT. Amino acid sequence: CASSQESGVMNTEAFF.

This clone was seen a handful of times. The V gene is TRBV7-3, the J gene TRBJ2-2; D is perhaps TRBD2 (5 bases). This CDR3 is built from 15 residues. With 5 bases removed from V and 0 bases from J, the gap between germline ends came to 10 bases. Germline values: CDR1 SGHTA, CDR2 FQGTGA. CDR3 in amino acids: CASSPTGTNTGELFF. CDR3 in DNA: TGTGCCAGCAGCCCCACGGGGACGAACACCGGGGAGCTGTTTTTT.

The gene calls are TRBV5-1 and TRBJ2-7, with a weak D call TRBD2 (5 bases). V lost 1 base and J lost 7, with 9 bases in between. Looked up from germline, CDR1 is SGHRS and CDR2 is YFSETQ. This CDR3 has 12 residues. CDR3 sequence: CASSLFRGEQYF. The CDR3 bases are TGCGCCAGCAGCTTGTTTCGAGGGGAGCAGTACTTC. The full variable domain, its missing parts supplied by reference TRBV5-1 and TRBJ2-7, is KAGVTQTPRYLIKTRGQQVTLSCSPISGHRSVSWYQQTPGQGLQFLFEYFSETQRNKGNFPGRFSGRQFSNSRSEMNVSTLELGDSALYLCASSLFRGEQYFGPGTRLTVT.

This clone has a single count. The rearrangement links TRBV2 to TRBJ2-5; TRBD1 agrees at 8 bases. The CDR3 is 15 residues long. The ends lost 5 bases at V and 1 base at J; junction bases unmatched: 6. CDR1 is SNHLY and CDR2 is FYNNEI in the germline V gene. The CDR3 loop is CASSPRDRRQETQYF. The CDR3 DNA reads as TGTGCCAGCAGTCCCCGGGACAGGCGCCAAGAGACCCAGTACTTC.